The 5 T cell receptor beta chains reported below all come from one sample, sequenced in a study of early T cells in non-severe SARS-CoV-2 infection. MiXCR, applied by TCRdb to the 5' RACE reads, yields one record per CDR3 protein. The sample records under 55,000 distinct CDR3 sequences, roughly 10% being singletons. Sequences were obtained from whole blood. The receptors shown here come from an adult who was a healthcare worker with PCR-confirmed SARS-CoV-2 infection or an uninfected control (not recorded which).

This clonotype was seen ten or more times. This chain connects TRBV20-1 to TRBJ2-1; 12 bases fit TRBD2. The CDR3 has 17 amino acids. The J segment lost 1 base and the V segment lost 0 bases, leaving 4 bases of the junction unmatched. CDR1 is DFQATT, CDR2 SNEGSKA, per germline (reference sequence). CDR3 DNA sequence: TGCAGTGCTAGAGACGGACTAGCGGGAATGTCCTACAATGAGCAGTTCTTC. It codes for CSARDGLAGMSYNEQFF.

This clonotype was counted many times. The chain has TRBV29-1 and TRBJ1-5; 12 bases map to TRBD1. With 5 bases clipped from V and 7 bases from J, the junction kept 12 bases outside the gene matches. Looked up from germline, CDR1 is SQVTM and CDR2 is ANQGSEA. The CDR3 length is 16 residues. This chain's CDR3 is CSVRDRGRKARQPQHF. In nucleotides, the CDR3 is TGCAGCGTTCGGGACAGGGGGCGTAAGGCCCGACAGCCCCAGCATTTT. The full variable domain, in which reference TRBV29-1 and TRBJ1-5 provide the parts outside the CDR3, is SAVISQKPSRDICQRGTSLTIQCQVDSQVTMMFWYRQQPGQSLTLIATANQGSEATYESGFVIDKFPISRPNLTFSTLTVSNMSPEDSSIYLCSVRDRGRKARQPQHFGDGTRLSIL.

This clonotype was seen at least ten times. The J gene is TRBJ1-1, the V gene TRBV18; D may be TRBD1 (6 bases). The CDR3 is made up of 13 amino acids. With 4 bases removed from V and 7 bases from J, the gap between germline ends came to 13 bases. CDR1 KGHSH and CDR2 LQKENI come from the germline V gene. CDR3 in DNA: TGTGCCAGCTCACTATCAGGGGCCGATGAAGCTTTCTTT. It is translated as CASSLSGADEAFF.

V gene TRBV20-1 combines with J gene TRBJ2-1; 7 nucleotides align to TRBD1. Per germline, CDR1 DFQATT and CDR2 SNEGSKA (reference sequence). The V and J ends lost 3 bases and 3 bases, in that order; junction bases with no gene match: 2. This CDR3 is 13 amino acids long. CDR3 sequence: CSARTGNYNEQFF. For the CDR3, the DNA is TGCAGTGCTAGGACAGGGAACTACAATGAGCAGTTCTTC.

By frequency in the sample, this clonotype is medium-sized. V gene TRBV10-3 combines with J gene TRBJ1-3; no definite D call. The CDR3 extends over 15 amino acids. Germline V gives CDR1 ENHRY, CDR2 SYGVKD. V was pared by 6 bases and J by 0 bases, with 12 bases between. CDR3: CAISDLQSSGNTIYF. DNA of the CDR3: TGTGCCATCAGCGACCTACAGAGCTCTGGAAACACCATATATTTT.